This T cell receptor (beta chain) originates from a study of T cells in localized non-small cell lung cancer. General study results and limits: Patients showing higher blood T cell density tended to see longer overall survival.

Concerning this clone itself: Its target is not known.

J gave up 5 bases and V 5 bases, and 8 bases lay outside the gene matches. Germline loops: CDR1 SGHNT, CDR2 YENEEA. The CDR3 sequence is 15 residues long. Using immunoSEQ multiplex PCR, the repertoire was profiled, and TCRdb retains in-frame clones only, with some absent. Among over 30,000 clones, approximately 86% were seen once, and the ten largest hold around a sixth. This sequence was found in a man aged 35 to 69 with stage III lung adenocarcinoma. The material was peripheral blood mononuclear cells, obtained before any cancer treatment. The chain joins TRBV11-3 to TRBJ1-1; 10 positions agree with TRBD1. The CDR3, as DNA: TGTGCCAGCAGCCTCCGGGACAGGGGAGAAACTGAAGCTTTCTTT. As protein: CASSLRDRGETEAFF. Full variable domain (outside the CDR3, taken from reference TRBV11-3 and TRBJ1-1): EAGVVQSPRYKIIEKKQPVAFWCNPISGHNTLYWYLQNLGQGPELLIRYENEEAVDDSQLPKDRFSAERLKGVDSTLKIQPAELGDSAVYLCASSLRDRGETEAFFGQGTRLTVV.